These 30 T cell receptor beta chains share one sample of origin, sequenced in a study of T cell changes during pregnancy in multiple sclerosis. Profiled with immunoSEQ multiplex PCR; TCRdb holds only in-frame clones, not every one. The profile covers about 41,000 clones, with more than 90% appearing a single time and 6% to 7% taken by the ten largest. This material consisted of CD8+ T cells from peripheral blood mononuclear cells, taken in the third trimester of pregnancy. These receptors came from a female donor with multiple sclerosis, enrolled in a pregnancy study.

The rearrangement joins TRBV4-3 to TRBJ1-6; possible D gene TRBD1, 6 bases. V dropped 0 bases and J dropped 7 bases, with 10 bases sitting between them. CDR3 length: 15 amino acids. Germline V gene data show CDR1 as LGHNA and CDR2 as YSLEER. CDR3 in DNA: TGCGCCAGCAGCCAAGATCAGGGGCAGAATTCACCCCTCCACTTT. Translation gives CASSQDQGQNSPLHF.

CDR3 bases: TGTGCCAGCAGCTTAGCAGTTGCAGGGGGGATCTATGGCTACACCTTC. Amino acid sequence: CASSLAVAGGIYGYTF. The chain couples TRBV7-9 to TRBJ1-2; TRBD1 aligns across 7 bases. The CDR3 loop spans 16 amino acids. Germline V CDR1 and CDR2: SEHNR, FQNEAQ (reference sequence). Germline trimming cut 0 bases from V and 4 bases from J; bases unmatched to any gene: 8. Combining the CDR3 with reference TRBV7-9 and TRBJ1-2 gives the whole variable domain DTGVSQNPRHKITKRGQNVTFRCDPISEHNRLYWYRQTLGQGPEFLTYFQNEAQLEKSRLLSDRFSAERPKGSFSTLEIQRTEQGDSAMYLCASSLAVAGGIYGYTFGSGTRLTVV.

The chain couples TRBV5-1 to TRBJ2-1; 13 bases map to TRBD2. Germline values: CDR1 SGHRS, CDR2 YFSETQ. The length of the CDR3 is 17 residues. The V and J ends lost 5 bases and 1 base, in that order; junction bases with no gene match: 6. CDR3 sequence (DNA): TGCGCCAGCAGAGTACTAGCGGGAGGGCCATCCTACAATGAGCAGTTCTTC. Translated: CASRVLAGGPSYNEQFF.

This clone was seen once. This chain uses TRBV19 with TRBJ1-5; a weak D match, TRBD1 (6 bases). Per germline, CDR1 LNHDA and CDR2 SQIVND (reference sequence). The CDR3 contains 15 residues. V was clipped by 10 bases and J by 9 bases, with 25 bases between them. In DNA form, the CDR3 reads TGTGCCACCTCCGGGGGAGGGGGTTGGGGGCGGCCCCAGCATTTT. As protein: CATSGGGGWGRPQHF. Full variable domain (outside the CDR3, taken from reference TRBV19 and TRBJ1-5): DGGITQSPKYLFRKEGQNVTLSCEQNLNHDAMYWYRQDPGQGLRLIYYSQIVNDFQKGDIAEGYSVSREKKESFPLTVTSAQKNPTAFYLCATSGGGGWGRPQHFGDGTRLSIL.

The rearrangement links TRBV28 to TRBJ2-1; 11 nucleotides line up with TRBD2. The CDR3 has 17 amino acids. The J segment lost 7 bases and the V segment lost 3 bases, leaving 11 bases of the junction unmatched. CDR1 and CDR2 from the germline V gene are MDHEN and SYDVKM. The CDR3 sequence is CASSFPLRLAGKNEQFF. CDR3 in DNA: TGTGCCAGCAGTTTCCCGTTGCGACTAGCGGGAAAGAATGAGCAGTTCTTC.

The chain joins TRBV9 to TRBJ2-1; the match to TRBD2 covers 8 bases. Trimming removed 2 bases from V and 7 bases from J; junction bases left unmatched: 5. CDR3 length equals 14 residues. Germline V gene sequence: CDR1 SGDLS, CDR2 YYNGEE. DNA of the CDR3: TGTGCCAGCAGCGTCGGTACTAGCGGTAATGAGCAGTTCTTC. The encoded protein is CASSVGTSGNEQFF. Together with reference TRBV9 and TRBJ2-1, the CDR3 gives the full variable domain: DSGVTQTPKHLITATGQRVTLRCSPRSGDLSVYWYQQSLDQGLQFLIQYYNGEERAKGNILERFSAQQFPDLHSELNLSSLELGDSALYFCASSVGTSGNEQFFGPGTRLTVL.

The V gene is TRBV4-2, the J gene TRBJ2-3; D is perhaps TRBD2 (7 bases). Germline V gene data show CDR1 as LGHNA and CDR2 as YNFKEQ. The CDR3 covers 17 residues. Trimming stripped 1 base from V and 1 base from J, with 15 bases between. The CDR3 bases are TGTGCCAGCAGCCAAGGTTCCGGGGGGCAGGGCACAGATACGCAGTATTTT. Encoded protein: CASSQGSGGQGTDTQYF.

The chain links TRBV6-4 to TRBJ2-1; D is undetermined. The CDR3 runs 14 residues. V lost 2 bases, J lost 7 bases, and 12 bases lay in between. Germline V gives CDR1 MRHNA, CDR2 SNTAGT. This chain's CDR3 is CASSDQPGPNEQFF. In DNA, the CDR3 is TGTGCCAGCAGTGACCAACCGGGTCCAAATGAGCAGTTCTTC.

CDR3 protein: CASSPGDYSYNEQFF. The CDR3 DNA follows: TGTGCCAGTAGTCCGGGGGACTACTCTTACAATGAGCAGTTCTTC. The J gene is TRBJ2-1, the V gene TRBV19; 7 bases fit TRBD2. The junction had 8 bases not matched to a gene; V was cut back by 5 bases and J by 4 bases. The CDR3 contains 15 residues. Germline loops: CDR1 LNHDA, CDR2 SQIVND (reference sequence).

This chain links TRBV19 with TRBJ1-6; D remains unclear. V lost 5 bases and J lost 10, with 21 bases in between. Germline V lookup: CDR1 LNHDA, CDR2 SQIVND (reference sequence). The CDR3 loop spans 16 amino acids. The CDR3 is CASSVLEGDGFSPLHF. CDR3 sequence (DNA): TGTGCCAGTAGTGTCCTGGAGGGCGATGGGTTCTCACCCCTCCACTTT. The variable domain in full, completed from reference TRBV19 and TRBJ1-6, reads DGGITQSPKYLFRKEGQNVTLSCEQNLNHDAMYWYRQDPGQGLRLIYYSQIVNDFQKGDIAEGYSVSREKKESFPLTVTSAQKNPTAFYLCASSVLEGDGFSPLHFGNGTRLTVT.

This rearrangement joins TRBV11-2 to TRBJ2-7, with D uncertain. This CDR3 has 12 residues. Per the germline V gene, CDR1 is SGHAT and CDR2 is FQNNGV. V was trimmed by 6 bases and J by 2 bases, leaving 8 bases between them. The CDR3 DNA reads TGTGCCAGCAGTGACCGGGCCTACGAGCAGTACTTC. Encoded protein: CASSDRAYEQYF.

The table lists this clone with a count of one. The genes are TRBV11-3 and TRBJ1-3; D is unclear. CDR1 is SGHNT, CDR2 YENEEA, per germline. The ends were cut back, 2 bases at V and 0 bases at J, with 11 bases in the middle. CDR3 length equals 16 residues. The CDR3 region has the DNA TGTGCCAGCAGCTTATCTAGCTTTCGCTCTGGAAACACCATATATTTT. The encoded protein is CASSLSSFRSGNTIYF.

The chain couples TRBV7-6 to TRBJ2-7; TRBD1 agrees at 10 bases. The V and J ends lost 5 bases and 4 bases, in that order; junction bases with no gene match: 5. This CDR3 is 14 amino acids long. Germline CDR1 and CDR2: SGHVS and FNYEAQ. For the CDR3, the DNA is TGTGCCAGCAGCGAACGACAGGGGGCATACGAGCAGTACTTC. Protein: CASSERQGAYEQYF. The complete variable domain, with remaining parts taken from reference TRBV7-6 and TRBJ2-7, reads GAGVSQSPRYKVTKRGQDVALRCDPISGHVSLYWYRQALGQGPEFLTYFNYEAQQDKSGLPNDRFSAERPEGSISTLTIQRTEQRDSAMYRCASSERQGAYEQYFGPGTRLTVT.

This chain links TRBV7-8 with TRBJ1-3; D gene ambiguous. Deletions cut 3 bases from V and 0 bases from J, with 9 bases between. The germline V gene has CDR1 SGHVS and CDR2 FQNEAQ. The length of the CDR3 is 15 residues. Here the CDR3 reads CASSFQVSSGNTIYF. Here the CDR3 DNA reads TGTGCCAGCAGCTTCCAGGTTAGCTCTGGAAACACCATATATTTT. Variable domain in full (rest from reference TRBV7-8 and TRBJ1-3): GAGVSQSPRYKVAKRGQDVALRCDPISGHVSLFWYQQALGQGPEFLTYFQNEAQLDKSGLPSDRFFAERPEGSVSTLKIQRTQQEDSAVYLCASSFQVSSGNTIYFGEGSWLTVV.

J is TRBJ2-5 and V is TRBV7-6; D possibly corresponds to TRBD1 (5 bases). CDR1 and CDR2 (germline): SGHVS, FNYEAQ. V shed 1 base and J shed 2 bases, with 8 bases lying between them. The CDR3 spans 14 residues. CDR3 in DNA: TGTGCCAGCAGCTTAGGCCCAGGGCAAGAGACCCAGTACTTC. Encoded protein: CASSLGPGQETQYF.

V and J are TRBV6-1 and TRBJ2-6, with D possibly being TRBD2 (5 bases). V gave up 4 bases and J gave up 0 bases, with 7 bases separating them. The CDR3 totals 15 residues. Per germline, CDR1 MNHNS and CDR2 SASEGT. In DNA, the CDR3 is TGTGCCAGCAGTGTCGGGGACTCTGGGGCCAACGTCCTGACTTTC. Amino acid sequence: CASSVGDSGANVLTF.

This sequence joins TRBV28 and TRBJ1-3; D may be TRBD1 (5 bases). Trimming cost V 4 bases and J 0 bases, with 19 bases left between them. Germline CDR1 reads MDHEN; CDR2 reads SYDVKM. The CDR3 spans 18 residues. The CDR3 sequence: CASSWGLRQPDSGNTIYF. The CDR3 nucleotides are TGTGCCAGCAGTTGGGGTCTACGACAGCCAGACTCTGGAAACACCATATATTTT.

This chain connects TRBV5-6 to TRBJ2-7, with 11 bases fitting TRBD2. The CDR3 runs 14 residues. Germline V gives CDR1 SGHDT, CDR2 YYEEEE. V was clipped by 3 bases and J by 3 bases; unmatched bases: 2. The CDR3 bases are TGTGCCAGCAGCTCTAGCGGGGGGATCTACGAGCAGTACTTC. Translation gives CASSSSGGIYEQYF.

The J gene is TRBJ2-5, the V gene TRBV5-6; a weak D match, TRBD2 (5 bases). Germline CDR1 and CDR2: SGHDT and YYEEEE. V lost 3 bases, J lost 3 bases, and 12 bases lay in between. The CDR3 is 14 residues long. Here the CDR3 reads CASSWVGGEETQYF. Written as DNA, the CDR3 is TGTGCCAGCAGCTGGGTCGGAGGAGAAGAGACCCAGTACTTC.

This chain joins TRBV5-6 and TRBJ2-5; 11 bases align to TRBD2. Germline values: CDR1 SGHDT, CDR2 YYEEEE. V dropped 4 bases and J dropped 5; count of bases not matched to a gene: 7. The length of the CDR3 is 15 residues. The DNA of the CDR3 is TGTGCCAGCAGCCTTGCTAGCGGGGGGCCGGAGACCCAGTACTTC. Its translation is CASSLASGGPETQYF.

This chain uses TRBV7-3 with TRBJ2-5, with 9 bases identical to TRBD1. V was clipped by 5 bases and J by 4 bases; unmatched bases: 11. The CDR3 totals 16 residues. Germline-derived CDR1 and CDR2 are SGHTA and FQGTGA. DNA for the CDR3: TGTGCCAGCAGCCCAGGCCGACAGGGGGTTGGAGAGACCCAGTACTTC. This translates into CASSPGRQGVGETQYF.

V is TRBV15 and J is TRBJ2-7; D perhaps matches TRBD2 (5 bases). This CDR3 contains 15 residues. Germline V CDR1 and CDR2: LNHNV, YYDKDF (reference sequence). The V end lost 3 bases, the J end lost 2 bases, and 14 bases lay between the germline ends. CDR3 loop: CATSRGGGSAYEQYF. The CDR3 nucleotides read TGTGCCACCAGCAGGGGCGGTGGTAGCGCCTACGAGCAGTACTTC.

The V call is TRBV4-3, the J call TRBJ2-2; no firm D call. Germline assignment: CDR1 LGHNA and CDR2 YSLEER. The CDR3 consists of 16 residues. Trimming stripped 0 bases from V and 4 bases from J, with 12 bases between. The CDR3 DNA reads TGCGCCAGCAGCCAAGAATATAGATCGAGCACCGGGGAGCTGTTTTTT. As protein: CASSQEYRSSTGELFF.

The chain recombines TRBV7-8 with TRBJ2-7, with 7 bases lining up with TRBD2. In germline, CDR1 is SGHVS, CDR2 FQNEAQ. This CDR3 region has 16 residues. After removal of 5 bases from V and 0 bases from J, the junction contained 10 bases not matched to a gene. The CDR3 bases are TGTGCCAGCAGCAATCCAACTAGCGATCTCTCCTACGAGCAGTACTTC. Its translation: CASSNPTSDLSYEQYF.

This clone was detected only once. The V call is TRBV7-9, the J call TRBJ2-5, with TRBD2 matching 8 bases. Germline loops: CDR1 SEHNR, CDR2 FQNEAQ (reference sequence). The CDR3 extends over 14 amino acids. J was trimmed by 5 bases and V by 4 bases; bases with no gene match: 6. The DNA of the CDR3 is TGTGCCAGCAGCTCAGCGGGAGTTGGGGAGACCCAGTACTTC. Protein sequence: CASSSAGVGETQYF. Using reference TRBV7-9 and TRBJ2-5 for the parts outside the CDR3, the full variable domain is DTGVSQNPRHKITKRGQNVTFRCDPISEHNRLYWYRQTLGQGPEFLTYFQNEAQLEKSRLLSDRFSAERPKGSFSTLEIQRTEQGDSAMYLCASSSAGVGETQYFGPGTRLLVL.

The V call is TRBV19, the J call TRBJ2-2; the D is unclear. The CDR3 has 17 residues. The germline CDR1 and CDR2 sequences are LNHDA and SQIVND (reference sequence). V was cut by 0 bases and J by 2 bases, with 13 bases left in between. Written as DNA, the CDR3 is TGTGCCAGTAGTATAGATTATACTCGAATAAACACCGGGGAGCTGTTTTTT. Its translation: CASSIDYTRINTGELFF.

This chain connects TRBV27 to TRBJ2-2, with TRBD1 matching over 9 bases. Germline CDR1 and CDR2: MNHEY and SMNVEV (reference sequence). V gave up 6 bases and J gave up 1 base; unmatched junction bases: 12. This CDR3 has 18 amino acids. CDR3 coding DNA: TGTGCCAGCAGCGAGAGCGCCGGGACAGGGTTGAACACCGGGGAGCTGTTTTTT. As protein: CASSESAGTGLNTGELFF.

The V call is TRBV6-5, the J call TRBJ2-5, with D unclear. CDR1 and CDR2 from the germline V gene are MNHEY and SVGAGI. The CDR3 has 14 residues. Trimming stripped 5 bases from V and 0 bases from J, with 10 bases between. The CDR3 region is CASSPNAYQETQYF. The CDR3 DNA follows: TGTGCCAGCAGTCCGAACGCGTACCAAGAGACCCAGTACTTC.

This clone was counted once. The V gene is TRBV5-1, the J gene TRBJ1-2; D is perhaps TRBD1 (6 bases). CDR1 and CDR2 from the germline V gene are SGHRS and YFSETQ. CDR3 length: 12 amino acids. V was pared by 4 bases and J by 8 bases, with 12 bases between. CDR3 nucleotides: TGCGCCAGCAGCATGGGGGGGCAAGGCTACACCTTC. The encoded protein is CASSMGGQGYTF.

The rearrangement joins TRBV7-6 to TRBJ1-6; a possible D gene is TRBD1 (5 bases). Trimming stripped 1 base from V and 10 bases from J, with 8 bases between. Germline values: CDR1 SGHVS, CDR2 FNYEAQ. The CDR3 is 13 amino acids. CDR3 sequence (DNA): TGTGCCAGCAGCTTAGAGGGGAACTCACCCCTCCACTTT. It translates to CASSLEGNSPLHF.